Below, 12 T cell receptor beta chains from the same sample are listed, as sequenced in a study of identical twins. TCRdb re-derived calls from the 5' RACE reads in MiXCR, one entry per CDR3 protein. In the table there are around 240,000 distinct CDR3 sequences, over 9.5% of which are singletons. Sequencing input: memory T cells sorted from blood. These receptors were collected from a man aged 50-60 years in good health.

This sequence joins TRBV3-1 and TRBJ2-2, with TRBD1 matching over 8 bases. CDR3 length: 18 amino acids. The V and J ends lost 0 bases and 1 base, in that order; junction bases with no gene match: 7. The V gene's germline CDR1 is LGHDT and CDR2 YNNKEL (reference sequence). CDR3 bases: TGTGCCAGCAGCCAAGATCGCGCAGGGGGCTTGAACACCGGGGAGCTGTTTTTT. It yields the protein CASSQDRAGGLNTGELFF.

This clonotype came up many times. The CDR3 reads CASSRTRGKYLNEQFF. CDR3 DNA sequence: TGTGCCAGCAGCAGAACTAGAGGGAAGTACCTTAATGAGCAGTTCTTC. The V and J genes are TRBV11-1 and TRBJ2-1; maybe TRBD2 (5 bases). Germline V gene lookup returns CDR1 SGHAT and CDR2 FQDESV (reference sequence). The CDR3 is 16 residues long. Between the trimmed V and J ends, which lost 5 bases and 7 bases, there was a span of 21 bases.

The sample holds many counts of this clonotype. V usage is TRBV5-1 and J usage is TRBJ2-5; D unresolved. CDR3 length: 13 residues. Germline values: CDR1 SGHRS, CDR2 YFSETQ. Trimming took 0 bases from V and 1 from J, leaving 4 bases between them. The CDR3 nucleotides are TGCGCCAGCAGCTTGGACACCCAAGAGACCCAGTACTTC. Translated, it gives CASSLDTQETQYF.

This clonotype was recorded a few times. The chain is built from TRBV12-3 or TRBV12-4 and TRBJ2-7; TRBD1 is a possible D gene (6 bases). The CDR3 loop spans 15 amino acids. Trimming pared 6 bases from V and 5 bases from J, leaving 20 bases between. The CDR3 is CASRADRLPPNEQYF. CDR3 bases: TGTGCCAGCAGGGCGGACAGATTACCTCCTAACGAGCAGTACTTC.

This chain uses TRBV6-1 with TRBJ2-7; tentatively, D is TRBD2 (6 bases). The CDR3 extends over 13 amino acids. Trimming shortened V by 10 bases and J by 6 bases, and 19 bases separated the two germline ends. Germline V gene lookup returns CDR1 MNHNS and CDR2 SASEGT. The CDR3 DNA sequence: TGTGCCACCTACGATCGAGGGAGGATCGAGCAGTACTTC. This codes for CATYDRGRIEQYF.

In this sample, this clonotype turned up a few times. The V call is TRBV6-2 or TRBV6-3, the J call TRBJ2-1; 12 nucleotides align to TRBD2. Per germline, CDR1 MNHEY and CDR2 SVGEGT. This CDR3 is built from 18 residues. V was clipped by 6 bases and J by 6 bases; unmatched bases: 15. The CDR3 sequence is CASRFPTSGSPNSNEQFF. In DNA form, the CDR3 reads TGTGCCAGCAGATTCCCGACTAGCGGGAGCCCCAACTCCAATGAGCAGTTCTTC.

The chain recombines TRBV5-1 with TRBJ2-3; no reliable D call. Germline CDR1 and CDR2: SGHRS and YFSETQ. The V end was cut by 0 bases, the J end by 2 bases, with 10 bases between. CDR3 length: 15 amino acids. Here the CDR3 reads CASSLGTVVTDTQYF. The CDR3 DNA reads TGCGCCAGCAGCTTGGGGACGGTCGTCACAGATACGCAGTATTTT.

This clonotype has just a few counts. The J gene is TRBJ2-2, the V gene TRBV4-3; D perhaps matches TRBD1 (7 bases). The CDR3 contains 15 residues. Germline CDR1 reads LGHNA; CDR2 reads YSLEER. The germline V and J ends were trimmed by 3 bases and 6 bases, with 14 bases remaining between them. CDR3 DNA: TGCGCCAGCAGCCAGAGTACCAGGGGGGCCGGGGAGCTGTTTTTT. Protein: CASSQSTRGAGELFF.

The chain recombines TRBV7-3 with TRBJ2-3, with 8 bases identical to TRBD2. Germline lookup yields CDR1 SGHTA and CDR2 FQGTGA. CDR3 size: 15 residues. The trim removed 5 bases at V and 2 bases at J, leaving 6 bases unmatched. This CDR3 reads CASSPGGAITDTQYF. In DNA form, the CDR3 reads TGTGCCAGCAGCCCGGGGGGGGCGATCACAGATACGCAGTATTTT.

This clonotype showed up just a few times. V usage is TRBV3-1 and J usage is TRBJ1-2; unclear D gene. The ends were cut back, 1 base at V and 4 bases at J, with 7 bases in the middle. Germline V CDR1 and CDR2: LGHDT, YNNKEL (reference sequence). The CDR3 has 13 residues. DNA of the CDR3: TGTGCCAGCAGCCAAGTCAGGAGCTATGGCTACACCTTC. Translated, it gives CASSQVRSYGYTF.

This clonotype was picked up many times. J is TRBJ2-5 and V is TRBV5-1; D is possibly TRBD2 (6 bases). Trimming pared 4 bases from V and 0 bases from J, leaving 13 bases between. The CDR3 has 15 residues. Germline V CDR1 and CDR2: SGHRS, YFSETQ. As DNA, the CDR3 is TGCGCCAGCAGCCTTGGACCTAGCGACCAAGAGACCCAGTACTTC. Amino acid sequence: CASSLGPSDQETQYF.

V gene TRBV5-1 combines with J gene TRBJ2-5; D may match TRBD1 or TRBD2 (5 bases each). This CDR3 is 12 amino acids long. The germline gives CDR1 SGHRS, CDR2 YFSETQ. The V end lost 4 bases, the J end lost 5 bases, and 9 bases lay between the germline ends. The CDR3 spells CASSRDVETQYF. CDR3 DNA sequence: TGCGCCAGCAGCCGGGACGTGGAGACCCAGTACTTC.